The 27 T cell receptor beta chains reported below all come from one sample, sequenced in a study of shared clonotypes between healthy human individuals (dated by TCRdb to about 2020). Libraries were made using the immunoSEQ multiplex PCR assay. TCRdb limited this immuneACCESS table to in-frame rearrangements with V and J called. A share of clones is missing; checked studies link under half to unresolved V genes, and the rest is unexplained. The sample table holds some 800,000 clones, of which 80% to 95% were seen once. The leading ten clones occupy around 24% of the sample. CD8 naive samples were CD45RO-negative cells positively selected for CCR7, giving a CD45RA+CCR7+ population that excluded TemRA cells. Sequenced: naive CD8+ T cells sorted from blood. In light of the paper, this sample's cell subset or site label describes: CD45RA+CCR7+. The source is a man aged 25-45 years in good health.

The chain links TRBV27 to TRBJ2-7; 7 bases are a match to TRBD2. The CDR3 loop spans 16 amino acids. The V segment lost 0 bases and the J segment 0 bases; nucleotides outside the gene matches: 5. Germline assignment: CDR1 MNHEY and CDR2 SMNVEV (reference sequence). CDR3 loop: CASSLSWGGSSYEQYF. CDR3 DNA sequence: TGTGCCAGCAGTTTATCGTGGGGCGGGAGCTCCTACGAGCAGTACTTC.

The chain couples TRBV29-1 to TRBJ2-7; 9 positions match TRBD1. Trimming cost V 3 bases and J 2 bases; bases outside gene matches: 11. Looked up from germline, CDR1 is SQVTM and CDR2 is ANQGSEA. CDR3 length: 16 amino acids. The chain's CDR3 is CSVDLRGTGNPYEQYF. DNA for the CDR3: TGCAGCGTTGATCTGAGAGGGACAGGGAACCCCTACGAGCAGTACTTC.

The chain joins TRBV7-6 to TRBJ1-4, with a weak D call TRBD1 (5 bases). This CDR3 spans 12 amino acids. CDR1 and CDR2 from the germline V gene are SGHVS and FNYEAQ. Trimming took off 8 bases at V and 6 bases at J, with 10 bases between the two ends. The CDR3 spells CASAGQDEKLFF. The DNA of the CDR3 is TGTGCCAGCGCGGGGCAGGATGAAAAACTGTTTTTT.

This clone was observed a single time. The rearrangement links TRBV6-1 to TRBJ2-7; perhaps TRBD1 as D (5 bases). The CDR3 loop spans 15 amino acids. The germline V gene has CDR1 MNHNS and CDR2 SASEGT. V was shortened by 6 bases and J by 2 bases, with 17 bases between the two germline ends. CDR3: CASRGTGGTAYEQYF. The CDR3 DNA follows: TGTGCCAGCAGGGGAACAGGCGGTACAGCCTACGAGCAGTACTTC.

The CDR3 DNA sequence: TGCGCCAGCAGCCAAGGTAGGGTCCGGGACGCTGAGCAGTACTTC. Translating it yields CASSQGRVRDAEQYF. The V gene is TRBV4-3, the J gene TRBJ2-7, with D perhaps matching TRBD1 or TRBD2 (5 bases each). Trimming shortened V by 1 base and J by 7 bases, and 17 bases separated the two germline ends. This CDR3 spans 15 amino acids. Germline lookup yields CDR1 LGHNA and CDR2 YSLEER.

The CDR3 coding sequence is TGTGCCAGCGGCCGGGCCAGTGGGGTCGAGCAGTACTTC. It is translated as CASGRASGVEQYF. This chain joins TRBV6-1 and TRBJ2-7; D gene unclear. The V end lost 8 bases, the J end lost 6 bases, and 17 bases lay between the germline ends. Germline V gene data show CDR1 as MNHNS and CDR2 as SASEGT. The CDR3 is 13 amino acids.

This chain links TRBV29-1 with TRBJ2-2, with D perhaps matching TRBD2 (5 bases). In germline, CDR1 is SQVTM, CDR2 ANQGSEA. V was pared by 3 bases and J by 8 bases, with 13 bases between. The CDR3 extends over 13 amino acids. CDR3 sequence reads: CSVDRGEQGELFF. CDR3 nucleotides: TGCAGCGTTGACCGTGGGGAGCAGGGGGAGCTGTTTTTT.

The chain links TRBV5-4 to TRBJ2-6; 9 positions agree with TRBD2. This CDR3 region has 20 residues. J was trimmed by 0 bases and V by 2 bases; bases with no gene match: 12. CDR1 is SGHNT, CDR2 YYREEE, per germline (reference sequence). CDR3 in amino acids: CASSFRGLARTYSGANVLTF. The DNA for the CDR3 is TGTGCCAGCAGCTTTCGCGGACTAGCGCGAACCTACTCTGGGGCCAACGTCCTGACTTTC. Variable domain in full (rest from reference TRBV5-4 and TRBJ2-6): ETGVTQSPTHLIKTRGQQVTLRCSSQSGHNTVSWYQQALGQGPQFIFQYYREEENGRGNFPPRFSGLQFPNYSSELNVNALELDDSALYLCASSFRGLARTYSGANVLTFGAGSRLTVL.

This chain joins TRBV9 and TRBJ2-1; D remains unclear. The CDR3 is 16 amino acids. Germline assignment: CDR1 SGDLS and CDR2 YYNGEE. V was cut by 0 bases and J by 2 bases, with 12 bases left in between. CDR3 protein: CASSVGGAITYNEQFF. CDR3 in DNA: TGTGCCAGCAGCGTAGGCGGAGCGATCACCTACAATGAGCAGTTCTTC.

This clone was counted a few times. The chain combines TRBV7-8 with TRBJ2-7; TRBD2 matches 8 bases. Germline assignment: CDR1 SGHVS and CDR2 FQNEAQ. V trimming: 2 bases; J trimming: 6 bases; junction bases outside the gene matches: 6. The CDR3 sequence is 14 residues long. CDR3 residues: CASSLTGGRREQYF. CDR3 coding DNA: TGTGCCAGCAGCTTAACTGGCGGGAGGCGCGAGCAGTACTTC. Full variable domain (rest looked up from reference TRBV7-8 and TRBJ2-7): GAGVSQSPRYKVAKRGQDVALRCDPISGHVSLFWYQQALGQGPEFLTYFQNEAQLDKSGLPSDRFFAERPEGSVSTLKIQRTQQEDSAVYLCASSLTGGRREQYFGPGTRLTVT.

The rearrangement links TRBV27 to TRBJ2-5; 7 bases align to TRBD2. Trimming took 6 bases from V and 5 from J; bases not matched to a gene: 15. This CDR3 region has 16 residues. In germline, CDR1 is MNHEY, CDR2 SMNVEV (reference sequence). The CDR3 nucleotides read TGTGCCAGCAGCCAATATGCGGGAGTGGTAATGGAGACCCAGTACTTC. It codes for CASSQYAGVVMETQYF.

The CDR3 coding sequence is TGTGCCAGCAGCCACCGTCTAGCGGGAGACGAGACCCAGTACTTC. Its protein product is CASSHRLAGDETQYF. The J gene is TRBJ2-5, the V gene TRBV14; 10 positions match TRBD2. Germline V lookup: CDR1 SGHDN, CDR2 FVKESK. V shed 3 bases and J 5 bases; nucleotides not matched to a gene: 6. The CDR3 consists of 15 residues.

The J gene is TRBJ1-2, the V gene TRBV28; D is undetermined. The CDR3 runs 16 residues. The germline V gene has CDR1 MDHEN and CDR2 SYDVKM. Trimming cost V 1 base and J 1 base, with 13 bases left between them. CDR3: CASSLFLELDNYGYTF. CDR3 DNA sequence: TGTGCCAGCAGTTTATTCCTAGAACTAGATAACTATGGCTACACCTTC.

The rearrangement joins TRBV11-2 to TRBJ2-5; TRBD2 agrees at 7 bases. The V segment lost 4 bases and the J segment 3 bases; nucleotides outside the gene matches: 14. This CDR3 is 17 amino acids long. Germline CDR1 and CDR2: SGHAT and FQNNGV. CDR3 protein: CASSSFAGGGEEETQYF. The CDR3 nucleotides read TGTGCCAGCAGCTCATTTGCCGGGGGAGGGGAGGAAGAGACCCAGTACTTC.

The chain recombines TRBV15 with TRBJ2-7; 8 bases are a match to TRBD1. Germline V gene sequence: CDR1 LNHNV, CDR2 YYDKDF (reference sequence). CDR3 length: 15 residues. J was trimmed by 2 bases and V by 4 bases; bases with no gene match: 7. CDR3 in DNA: TGTGCCACCAGCAAACAACAGGGGGTCGCCTACGAGCAGTACTTC. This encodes CATSKQQGVAYEQYF.

The CDR3: CSVEQANYGYTF. CDR3 nucleotide sequence: TGCAGCGTGGAACAGGCGAACTATGGCTACACCTTC. V and J are TRBV29-1 and TRBJ1-2; D might be TRBD1 (5 bases). CDR1 SQVTM and CDR2 ANQGSEA come from the germline V gene. This CDR3 has 12 amino acids. Trimming pared 6 bases from V and 2 bases from J, leaving 10 bases between.

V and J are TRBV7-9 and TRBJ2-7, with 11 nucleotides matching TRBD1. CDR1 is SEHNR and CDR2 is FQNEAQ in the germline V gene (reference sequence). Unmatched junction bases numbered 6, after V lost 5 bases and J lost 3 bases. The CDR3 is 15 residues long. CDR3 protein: CASSPIGTGGYEQYF. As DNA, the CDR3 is TGTGCCAGCAGCCCCATCGGGACAGGGGGCTACGAGCAGTACTTC.

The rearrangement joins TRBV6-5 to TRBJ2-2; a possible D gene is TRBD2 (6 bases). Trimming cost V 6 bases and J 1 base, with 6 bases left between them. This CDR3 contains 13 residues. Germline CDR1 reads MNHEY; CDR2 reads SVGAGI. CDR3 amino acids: CASRRENTGELFF. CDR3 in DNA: TGTGCCAGCAGGCGGGAGAACACCGGGGAGCTGTTTTTT.

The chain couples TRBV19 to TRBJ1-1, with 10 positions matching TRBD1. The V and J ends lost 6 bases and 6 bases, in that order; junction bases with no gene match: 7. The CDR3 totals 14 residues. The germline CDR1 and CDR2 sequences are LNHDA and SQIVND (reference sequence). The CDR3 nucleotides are TGTGCCAGTAGGCTGACAGGGGGCGCGGCTGAAGCTTTCTTT. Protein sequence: CASRLTGGAAEAFF.

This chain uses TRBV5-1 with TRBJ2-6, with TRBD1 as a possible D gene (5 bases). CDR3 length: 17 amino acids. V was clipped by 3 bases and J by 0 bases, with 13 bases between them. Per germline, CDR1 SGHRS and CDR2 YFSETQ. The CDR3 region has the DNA TGCGCCAGCAGCTCCCGGACACTCTCCTCTGGGGCCAACGTCCTGACTTTC. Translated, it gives CASSSRTLSSGANVLTF.

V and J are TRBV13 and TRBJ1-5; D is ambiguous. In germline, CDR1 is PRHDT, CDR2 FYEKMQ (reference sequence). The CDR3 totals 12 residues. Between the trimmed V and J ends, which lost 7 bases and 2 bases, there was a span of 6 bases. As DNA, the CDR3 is TGTGCCAGCACCCGTGGCAATCAGCCCCAGCATTTT. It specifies CASTRGNQPQHF.

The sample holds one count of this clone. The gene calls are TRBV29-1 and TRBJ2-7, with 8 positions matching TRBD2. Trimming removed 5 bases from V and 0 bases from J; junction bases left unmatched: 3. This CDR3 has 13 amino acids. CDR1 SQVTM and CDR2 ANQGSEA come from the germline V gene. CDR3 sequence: CSVRLANSYEQYF. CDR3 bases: TGCAGCGTTCGACTAGCGAACTCCTACGAGCAGTACTTC.

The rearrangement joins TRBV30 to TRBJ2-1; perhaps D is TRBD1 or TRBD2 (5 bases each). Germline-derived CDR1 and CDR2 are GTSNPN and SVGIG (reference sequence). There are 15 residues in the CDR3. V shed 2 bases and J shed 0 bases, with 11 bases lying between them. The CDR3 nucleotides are TGTGCCTGGAGTTATGGGGGTAGCTCCTACAATGAGCAGTTCTTC. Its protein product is CAWSYGGSSYNEQFF.

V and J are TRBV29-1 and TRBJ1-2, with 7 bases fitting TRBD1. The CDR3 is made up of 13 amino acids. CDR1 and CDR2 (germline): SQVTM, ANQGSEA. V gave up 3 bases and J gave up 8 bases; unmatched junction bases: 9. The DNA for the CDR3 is TGCAGCGTTGAGGGAGGGACAGCTTGGGGCTACACCTTC. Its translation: CSVEGGTAWGYTF.

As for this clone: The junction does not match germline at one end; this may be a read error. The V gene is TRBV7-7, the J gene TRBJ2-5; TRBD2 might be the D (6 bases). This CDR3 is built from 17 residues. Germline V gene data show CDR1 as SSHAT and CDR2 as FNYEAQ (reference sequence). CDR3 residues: CASSLGVGGLYQETQYF. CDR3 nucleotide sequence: TGTGCTAGCAGCTTAGGGGTGGGGGGACTGTACCAAGAGACCCAGTACTTC.

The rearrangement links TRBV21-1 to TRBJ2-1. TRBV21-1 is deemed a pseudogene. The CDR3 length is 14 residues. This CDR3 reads CASSEAGFTGEQFF. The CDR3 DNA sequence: TGTGCCAGCAGCGAAGCGGGATTCACGGGTGAGCAGTTCTTC.

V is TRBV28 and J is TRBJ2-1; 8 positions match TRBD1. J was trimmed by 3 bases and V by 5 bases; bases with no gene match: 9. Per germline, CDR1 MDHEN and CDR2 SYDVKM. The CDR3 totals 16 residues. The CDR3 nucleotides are TGTGCCAGCAGTCCCCGGACAGGGAGGAACTACAATGAGCAGTTCTTC. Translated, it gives CASSPRTGRNYNEQFF.